This TCR beta chain was sequenced in a study of tumor-infiltrating lymphocytes in primary liver carcinoma. Both blood RNA, taken from unsorted whole blood, and germline DNA were extracted. In this sample, this clonotype turned up many times. Total RNA (around 0.45 ug) served as template for TCR beta cDNA synthesis primed by a constant-region primer. ARM-PCR was slightly modified, and three nested multiplex PCR rounds with it gave rise to the TCR beta libraries. A C-beta reverse primer and TRBV1-TRBV30 forward primers served in each of the first two PCR rounds, at approximately 10 cycles apiece. MiXCR, applied by TCRdb to the multiplex PCR reads, yields one record per CDR3 protein. The table lists about 320,000 distinct CDR3 sequences, 58% of them singletons. The V end lost 1 base, the J end lost 10 bases, and 13 bases lay between the germline ends. The CDR3 runs to 13 residues. Germline CDR1 is LGHNA and CDR2 is YNFKEQ.

The receptor comes from a woman aged 30 to 39 with primary liver carcinoma and hepatitis B virus infection. This sequence joins TRBV4-2 and TRBJ1-1, with TRBD1 as a possible D gene (6 bases). Sequencing was done on a sample of peripheral blood. CDR3 loop: CASSQARGQTAFF. The CDR3 bases are TGTGCCAGCAGCCAAGCCAGGGGCCAGACAGCTTTCTTT.